A single sample is the source of the 21 T cell receptor beta chains below, sequenced in a study of shared clonotypes between healthy human individuals. In the naive CD8 group, cells lacked CD45RO and were positively selected for CCR7, so terminally differentiated effector memory CD45RA+ cells were left out. The assay was immunoSEQ multiplex PCR, and TCRdb's table has in-frame clones only and misses some. The data show around 2,000,000 clones, about 95% seen once. Specimen: naive CD8+ T cells sorted from blood. All receptors derive from a man between 18 and 35 years old in good health.

This chain connects TRBV14 to TRBJ1-1; D not resolved. The CDR3 runs to 16 residues. Trimming shortened V by 2 bases and J by 4 bases, and 17 bases separated the two germline ends. Germline-derived CDR1 and CDR2 are SGHDN and FVKESK. CDR3 DNA sequence: TGTGCCAGCAGCCAAAAGTACCCTTATTTTGGCACTGAAGCTTTCTTT. Translation gives CASSQKYPYFGTEAFF.

The chain carries TRBV6-5 and TRBJ2-7; D gene ambiguous. This CDR3 is built from 14 residues. CDR1 and CDR2 from the germline V gene are MNHEY and SVGAGI. The V end lost 2 bases, the J end lost 2 bases, and 10 bases lay between the germline ends. The CDR3 sequence is CASSYIHPPYEQYF. CDR3 sequence (DNA): TGTGCCAGCAGTTACATACATCCTCCCTACGAGCAGTACTTC.

As for this clone: An end of the junction does not agree with germline; a read error may underlie this. The chain uses TRBV13 and TRBJ1-2, with D hard to call. This CDR3 is built from 13 residues. Germline values: CDR1 PRHDT, CDR2 FYEKMQ (reference sequence). The CDR3 region is CASSLGPTSSYTF. Here the CDR3 DNA reads TGTGCCAGCAGCTTAGGGCCCACAAGCAGTTACACTTTC.

This chain links TRBV4-2 with TRBJ1-2; D not resolved. Germline V gene lookup returns CDR1 LGHNA and CDR2 YNFKEQ. There are 15 residues in the CDR3. Trimming removed 1 base from V and 1 base from J, with 10 bases in between. The DNA for the CDR3 is TGTGCCAGCAGCCAAGTCCCCGGGGATAACTATGGCTACACCTTC. Protein sequence: CASSQVPGDNYGYTF.

V is TRBV4-2 and J is TRBJ2-1; 10 bases are a match to TRBD2. The germline CDR1 and CDR2 sequences are LGHNA and YNFKEQ. J was trimmed by 9 bases and V by 0 bases; bases with no gene match: 8. The CDR3 contains 16 residues. CDR3 bases: TGTGCCAGCAGCCAAGATTACAGCGGGGGGGCCGGTGAGCAGTTCTTC. It translates to CASSQDYSGGAGEQFF.

V usage is TRBV6-6 and J usage is TRBJ1-4; D unclear. V lost 2 bases, J lost 3 bases, and 13 bases lay in between. The CDR3 runs to 16 residues. Germline CDR1 and CDR2: MNHNY and SVGAGI (reference sequence). CDR3 coding DNA: TGTGCCAGCAGTTACCCGGCAGAGGGTTCTAATGAAAAACTGTTTTTT. Translating gives CASSYPAEGSNEKLFF.

The chain couples TRBV4-1 to TRBJ1-1; D is unclear. V gave up 3 bases and J gave up 1 base, with 12 bases separating them. The germline V gene encodes CDR1 MGHRA and CDR2 YSYEKL. The CDR3 loop spans 15 amino acids. CDR3: CASSHGFEENTEAFF. The CDR3 nucleotides are TGCGCCAGCAGCCACGGCTTTGAGGAGAACACTGAAGCTTTCTTT.

Comments on this clone: Other DNA sequences in the same sample also yield this CDR3. V is TRBV28 and J is TRBJ1-2; 8 bases match TRBD1. With 5 bases clipped from V and 8 bases from J, the junction kept 1 base outside the gene matches. In germline, CDR1 is MDHEN, CDR2 SYDVKM. The CDR3 consists of 11 residues. CDR3 bases: TGTGCCAGCAGTCCAGGGGGCGGCTACACCTTC. It specifies CASSPGGGYTF.

The chain couples TRBV7-8 to TRBJ1-1; no reliable D call. CDR3 length equals 15 residues. Germline V gene lookup returns CDR1 SGHVS and CDR2 FQNEAQ. Trimming pared 3 bases from V and 6 bases from J, leaving 17 bases between. In DNA form, the CDR3 reads TGTGCCAGCAGCTTTTCTCCTATATCCGGGCCTGAAGCTTTCTTT. Protein product: CASSFSPISGPEAFF.

The rearrangement links TRBV19 to TRBJ1-5; TRBD1 agrees at 7 bases. Germline values: CDR1 LNHDA, CDR2 SQIVND (reference sequence). J was trimmed by 0 bases and V by 5 bases; bases with no gene match: 7. The CDR3 totals 16 residues. The CDR3 DNA is TGTGCCAGTAGTGCCGGGACAGTTCATAGCAATCAGCCCCAGCATTTT. It translates to CASSAGTVHSNQPQHF. Full variable domain (outside the CDR3, taken from reference TRBV19 and TRBJ1-5): DGGITQSPKYLFRKEGQNVTLSCEQNLNHDAMYWYRQDPGQGLRLIYYSQIVNDFQKGDIAEGYSVSREKKESFPLTVTSAQKNPTAFYLCASSAGTVHSNQPQHFGDGTRLSIL.

The chain recombines TRBV7-9 with TRBJ2-5; D ambiguous. The V gene lost 4 bases and the J gene lost 2 bases, with 11 bases spanning the gap. CDR1 is SEHNR, CDR2 FQNEAQ, per germline (reference sequence). CDR3 length: 14 amino acids. The chain's CDR3 is CASSSDWGQETQYF. CDR3 bases: TGTGCCAGCAGCTCCGATTGGGGACAAGAGACCCAGTACTTC.

J is TRBJ2-3 and V is TRBV4-1, with D unclear. The germline V and J ends were trimmed by 5 bases and 4 bases, with 10 bases remaining between them. Germline loops: CDR1 MGHRA, CDR2 YSYEKL. This CDR3 has 13 residues. CDR3 sequence reads: CASSITDPDTQYF. CDR3 DNA: TGCGCCAGCAGCATAACCGACCCAGATACGCAGTATTTT.

This clone appeared a single time. The rearrangement uses TRBV11-2 and TRBJ2-1; tentatively, D is TRBD2 (6 bases). V dropped 4 bases and J dropped 6 bases, with 10 bases sitting between them. This CDR3 contains 13 residues. Germline assignment: CDR1 SGHAT and CDR2 FQNNGV. The DNA for the CDR3 is TGTGCCAGCAGCTGGGGGGTCAGCAATGAGCAGTTCTTC. Its protein product is CASSWGVSNEQFF.

V gene TRBV6-1 combines with J gene TRBJ2-5, with TRBD2 matching 7 bases. V dropped 6 bases and J dropped 10; count of bases not matched to a gene: 14. Looked up from germline, CDR1 is MNHNS and CDR2 is SASEGT. CDR3 length equals 14 residues. CDR3 sequence reads: CASRIFSGTMDQYF. DNA of the CDR3: TGTGCCAGCAGGATTTTTTCCGGGACTATGGACCAGTACTTC.

V is TRBV27 and J is TRBJ2-6, with D possibly matching TRBD1 (5 bases). The CDR3 has 15 residues. Looked up from germline, CDR1 is MNHEY and CDR2 is SMNVEV (reference sequence). V lost 7 bases, J lost 0 bases, and 10 bases lay in between. The CDR3: CASTSGSSGANVLTF. DNA of the CDR3: TGTGCCAGCACGTCAGGGTCCTCTGGGGCCAACGTCCTGACTTTC.

This clone was recorded once. Here the CDR3 reads CASSLRITGSGANVLTF. As DNA, the CDR3 is TGCGCCAGCAGCCTAAGAATTACAGGGTCCGGGGCCAACGTCCTGACTTTC. The chain carries TRBV23-1 and TRBJ2-6; weak D call: TRBD1 (6 bases). TRBV23-1 is an ORF, and what it does is uncertain. CDR3 size: 17 residues. V was trimmed by 6 bases and J by 4 bases, leaving 19 bases between them.

The CDR3 loop reads CASSRFRGREETQYF. CDR3 nucleotides: TGTGCCAGCAGTCGCTTCAGGGGGCGCGAGGAGACCCAGTACTTC. This rearrangement joins TRBV6-6 to TRBJ2-5, with TRBD1 matching 8 bases. The CDR3 loop spans 15 amino acids. The J segment lost 5 bases and the V segment lost 5 bases, leaving 10 bases of the junction unmatched. Per germline, CDR1 MNHNY and CDR2 SVGAGI (reference sequence).

The CDR3 reads CASSAWASGGLYEQYF. DNA of the CDR3: TGTGCCAGCAGTGCTTGGGCTAGCGGCGGGCTCTACGAGCAGTACTTC. The chain links TRBV6-1 to TRBJ2-7, with 7 positions matching TRBD2. V trimming: 4 bases; J trimming: 3 bases; junction bases outside the gene matches: 12. Per germline, CDR1 MNHNS and CDR2 SASEGT. This CDR3 contains 16 residues.

This clone occurred once. V usage is TRBV6-5 and J usage is TRBJ2-6, with D possibly matching TRBD2 (6 bases). This CDR3 spans 14 amino acids. V was pared by 10 bases and J by 0 bases, with 10 bases between. Germline lookup yields CDR1 MNHEY and CDR2 SVGAGI. This chain's CDR3 is CATEDYSGANVLTF. The CDR3 bases are TGTGCCACCGAGGACTACTCTGGGGCCAACGTCCTGACTTTC.

The chain uses TRBV4-1 and TRBJ1-5, with D possibly matching TRBD1 (5 bases). Germline V lookup: CDR1 MGHRA, CDR2 YSYEKL. The CDR3 loop spans 15 amino acids. Trimming pared 1 base from V and 0 bases from J, leaving 7 bases between. The DNA for the CDR3 is TGCGCCAGCAGCCAAGTCAGGGTTAGCAATCAGCCCCAGCATTTT. Translation gives CASSQVRVSNQPQHF.

As to this clone: This sample includes further DNA sequences coding for the same CDR3. This chain links TRBV7-9 with TRBJ2-7; either TRBD1 or TRBD2 may supply D (5 bases each). The CDR3 extends over 12 amino acids. Germline V gene lookup returns CDR1 SEHNR and CDR2 FQNEAQ (reference sequence). V lost 1 base and J lost 7, with 8 bases in between. The CDR3 DNA reads TGTGCCAGCAGCTTAGGCGAGGGGGAGCAGTACTTC. Translated, it gives CASSLGEGEQYF.